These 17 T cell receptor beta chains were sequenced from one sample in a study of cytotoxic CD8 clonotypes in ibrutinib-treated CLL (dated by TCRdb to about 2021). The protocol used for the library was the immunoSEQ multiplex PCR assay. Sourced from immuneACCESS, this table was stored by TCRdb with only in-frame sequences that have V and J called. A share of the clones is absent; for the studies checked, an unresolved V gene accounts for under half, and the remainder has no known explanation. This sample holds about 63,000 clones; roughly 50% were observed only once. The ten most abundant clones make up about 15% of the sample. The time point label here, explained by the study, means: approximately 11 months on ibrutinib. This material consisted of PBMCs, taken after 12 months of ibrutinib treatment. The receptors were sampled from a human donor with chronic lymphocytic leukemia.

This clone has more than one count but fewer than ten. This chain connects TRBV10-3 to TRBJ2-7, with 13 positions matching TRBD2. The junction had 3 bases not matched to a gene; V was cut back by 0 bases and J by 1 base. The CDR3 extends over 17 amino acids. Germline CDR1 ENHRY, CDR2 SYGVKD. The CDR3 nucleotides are TGTGCCATCAGTGAGTCCCTGACTAGCGGGAGGTCCTACGAGCAGTACTTC. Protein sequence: CAISESLTSGRSYEQYF.

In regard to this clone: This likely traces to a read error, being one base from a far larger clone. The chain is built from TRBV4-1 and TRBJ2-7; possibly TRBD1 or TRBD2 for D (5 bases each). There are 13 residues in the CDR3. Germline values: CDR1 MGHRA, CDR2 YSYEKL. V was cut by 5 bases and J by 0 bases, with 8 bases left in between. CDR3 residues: CASSFGASYEQYF. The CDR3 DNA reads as TGCGCCAGCAGCTTCGGGGCCTCCTACGAGCAGTACTTC.

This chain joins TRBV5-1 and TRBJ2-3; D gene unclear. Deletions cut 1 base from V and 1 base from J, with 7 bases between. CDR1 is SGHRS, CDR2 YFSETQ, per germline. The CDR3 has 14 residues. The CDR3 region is CASSLSQRTDTQYF. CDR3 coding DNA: TGCGCCAGCAGCTTGTCACAGCGCACAGATACGCAGTATTTT.

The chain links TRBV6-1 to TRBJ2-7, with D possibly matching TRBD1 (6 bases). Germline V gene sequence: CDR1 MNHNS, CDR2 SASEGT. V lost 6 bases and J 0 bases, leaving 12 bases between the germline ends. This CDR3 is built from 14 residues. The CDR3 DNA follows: TGTGCCAGCAGCAGGGGCTACCACTCCTACGAGCAGTACGTC. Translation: CASSRGYHSYEQYV.

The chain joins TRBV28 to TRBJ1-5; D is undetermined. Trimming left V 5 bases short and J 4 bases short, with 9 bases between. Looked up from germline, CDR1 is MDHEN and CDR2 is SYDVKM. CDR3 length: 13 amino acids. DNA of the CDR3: TGTGCCAGCAGTGTATCCGGGAATCAGCCCCAGCATTTT. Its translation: CASSVSGNQPQHF.

DNA for the CDR3: TGTGCCAGCAGCACCGGTCTGGGGGGTGGCGAAAAACTGTTTTTT. It encodes CASSTGLGGGEKLFF. The rearrangement uses TRBV5-4 and TRBJ1-4; weak D call: TRBD1 (5 bases). There are 15 residues in the CDR3. V was pared by 4 bases and J by 8 bases, with 18 bases between. Germline CDR1 is SGHNT and CDR2 is YYREEE (reference sequence).

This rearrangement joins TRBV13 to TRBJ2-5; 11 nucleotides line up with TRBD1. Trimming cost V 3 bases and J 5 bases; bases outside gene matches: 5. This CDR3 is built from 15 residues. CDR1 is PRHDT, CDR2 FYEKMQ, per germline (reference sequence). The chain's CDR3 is CASSLGQGVGETQYF. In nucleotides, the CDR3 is TGTGCCAGCAGCTTGGGACAGGGGGTCGGGGAGACCCAGTACTTC.

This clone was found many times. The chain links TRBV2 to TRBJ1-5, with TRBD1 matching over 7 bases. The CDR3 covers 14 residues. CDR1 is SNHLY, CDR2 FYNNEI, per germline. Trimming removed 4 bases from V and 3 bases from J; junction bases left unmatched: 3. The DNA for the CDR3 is TGTGCCAGCAGTGCCGACAGGGACAATCAGCCCCAGCATTTT. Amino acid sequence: CASSADRDNQPQHF.

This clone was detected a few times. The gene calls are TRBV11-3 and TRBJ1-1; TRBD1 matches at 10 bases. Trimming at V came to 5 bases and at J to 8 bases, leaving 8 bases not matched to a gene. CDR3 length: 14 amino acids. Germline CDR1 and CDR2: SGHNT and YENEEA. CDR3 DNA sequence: TGTGCCAGCAGCCCAGGAGGGACAGGGGACGAAGCTTTCTTT. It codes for CASSPGGTGDEAFF.

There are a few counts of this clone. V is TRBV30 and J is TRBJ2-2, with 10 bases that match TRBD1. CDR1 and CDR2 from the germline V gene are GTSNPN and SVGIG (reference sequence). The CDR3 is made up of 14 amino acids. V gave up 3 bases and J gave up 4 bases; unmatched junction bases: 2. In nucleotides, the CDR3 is TGTGCCTGGAGGGGACAGGGGATCACCGGGGAGCTGTTTTTT. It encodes CAWRGQGITGELFF.

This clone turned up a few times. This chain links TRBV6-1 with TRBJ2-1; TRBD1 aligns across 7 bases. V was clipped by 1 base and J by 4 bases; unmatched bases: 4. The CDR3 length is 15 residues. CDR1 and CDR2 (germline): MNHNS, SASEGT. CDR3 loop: CASSEGTGRYNEQFF. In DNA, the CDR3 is TGTGCCAGCAGTGAAGGGACAGGAAGATACAATGAGCAGTTCTTC.

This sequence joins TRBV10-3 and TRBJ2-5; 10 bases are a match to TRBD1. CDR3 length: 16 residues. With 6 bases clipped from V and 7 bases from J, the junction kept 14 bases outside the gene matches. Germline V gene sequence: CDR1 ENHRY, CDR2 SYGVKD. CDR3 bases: TGTGCCATCAGACCCGACCGTGGGACAGGGGTAGGGACCCAGTACTTC. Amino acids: CAIRPDRGTGVGTQYF.

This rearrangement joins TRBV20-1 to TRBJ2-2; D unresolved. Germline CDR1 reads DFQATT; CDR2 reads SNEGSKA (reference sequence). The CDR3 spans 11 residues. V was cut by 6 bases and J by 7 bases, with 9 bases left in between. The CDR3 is CSARLIGELFF. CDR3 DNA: TGCAGTGCGAGACTGATCGGGGAGCTGTTTTTT.

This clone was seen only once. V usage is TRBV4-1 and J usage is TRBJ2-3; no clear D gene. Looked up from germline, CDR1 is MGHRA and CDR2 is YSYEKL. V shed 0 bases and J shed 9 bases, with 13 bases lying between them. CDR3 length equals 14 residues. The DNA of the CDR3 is TGCGCCAGCAGCCAAGATCCCGGGCGTTCAACGCAGTATTTT. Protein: CASSQDPGRSTQYF.

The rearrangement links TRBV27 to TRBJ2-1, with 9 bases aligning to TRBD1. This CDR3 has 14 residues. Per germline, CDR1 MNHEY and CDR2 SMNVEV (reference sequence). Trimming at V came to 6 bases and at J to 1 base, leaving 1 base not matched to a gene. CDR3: CASRGTGSYNEQFF. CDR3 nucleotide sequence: TGTGCCAGCAGGGGGACAGGGTCCTACAATGAGCAGTTCTTC.

DNA of the CDR3: TGTGCCAGCAAACCTCCAAAGGGGAGCGGTTCACCCCTCCACTTT. This codes for CASKPPKGSGSPLHF. The rearrangement joins TRBV28 to TRBJ1-6, with D possibly matching TRBD1 (5 bases). Germline loops: CDR1 MDHEN, CDR2 SYDVKM. The CDR3 contains 15 residues. V was cut by 7 bases and J by 9 bases, with 19 bases left in between.

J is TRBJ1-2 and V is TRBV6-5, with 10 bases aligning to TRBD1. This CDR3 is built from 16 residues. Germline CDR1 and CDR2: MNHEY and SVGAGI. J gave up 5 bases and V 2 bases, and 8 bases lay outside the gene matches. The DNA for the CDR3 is TGTGCCAGCAGTTACGCCCGCCGGGACAGGGGTTATGGCTACACCTTC. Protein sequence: CASSYARRDRGYGYTF.